The 7 T cell receptor beta chains below come from one sample, sequenced in a study of T cells in Graves' hyperthyroidism and ophthalmopathy. There were TCR beta CDR3 regions amplified from RNA transcripts. In the first-round RT-PCR of the TCR CDR3, the HTBI primer set was used. TCRdb processed the multiplex PCR reads anew with MiXCR; each CDR3 protein has one entry. The repertoire has roughly 360,000 distinct CDR3 sequences, 13% of them found once; the top ten carry less than 25%. Sequenced: blood. These receptors all come from a man younger than 40 with Graves' hyperthyroidism that later progressed to Graves' ophthalmopathy.

This clonotype has a count of ten or more. The chain employs TRBV11-2 and TRBJ2-2, with D perhaps matching TRBD1 (5 bases). Germline CDR1 SGHAT, CDR2 FQNNGV. CDR3 length: 12 residues. V was trimmed by 6 bases and J by 7 bases, leaving 9 bases between them. The CDR3 region is CASRIQVGELFF. The CDR3 DNA sequence: TGTGCCAGCAGGATACAGGTCGGGGAGCTGTTTTTT.

This clonotype was detected many times. The chain carries TRBV6-6 and TRBJ1-1; D unresolved. The V gene lost 0 bases and the J gene lost 3 bases, with 8 bases spanning the gap. The CDR3 is 14 residues long. Germline lookup yields CDR1 MNHNY and CDR2 SVGAGI (reference sequence). CDR3 nucleotide sequence: TGTGCCAGCAGTTACTCGGCCGGAGACACTGAAGCTTTCTTT. Translated, it gives CASSYSAGDTEAFF.

The chain combines TRBV7-9 with TRBJ1-4, with D tentatively TRBD1 (5 bases). The CDR3 has 15 residues. Per germline, CDR1 SEHNR and CDR2 FQNEAQ (reference sequence). V was trimmed by 4 bases and J by 4 bases, leaving 13 bases between them. CDR3 nucleotides: TGTGCCAGCAGCTCGCCCGGGGCTGGTAATGAAAAACTGTTTTTT. Encoded protein: CASSSPGAGNEKLFF.

This rearrangement joins TRBV19 to TRBJ2-3; no clear D. CDR1 is LNHDA, CDR2 SQIVND, per germline (reference sequence). V was cut by 6 bases and J by 3 bases, with 13 bases left in between. CDR3 length equals 14 residues. This chain's CDR3 is CASRGIIWTDTQYF. The CDR3 bases are TGTGCCAGTAGGGGCATCATCTGGACAGATACGCAGTATTTT.

The V call is TRBV27, the J call TRBJ1-5; D ambiguous. Germline assignment: CDR1 MNHEY and CDR2 SMNVEV (reference sequence). There are 12 residues in the CDR3. V was cut by 3 bases and J by 7 bases, with 7 bases left in between. The CDR3 DNA sequence: TGTGCCAGCAGTTTTTTAGACCAGCCCCAGCATTTT. Amino acid sequence: CASSFLDQPQHF.

In regard to this clonotype: At one end, the junction sequence differs from germline, possibly due to a read error. The chain carries TRBV7-6 and TRBJ2-7; D is undetermined. The CDR3 is 15 amino acids. Germline CDR1 is SGHVS and CDR2 is FNYEAQ. The CDR3: CASSSVGPLSHEQYF. In DNA, the CDR3 is TGTGCCAGCAGCTCTGTAGGGCCCCTCTCCCACGAGCAGTACTTC.

This clonotype showed up many times. This chain joins TRBV10-2 and TRBJ2-1; D unclear. CDR1 WSHSY and CDR2 SAAADI come from the germline V gene. The V end was cut by 2 bases, the J end by 2 bases, with 13 bases between. CDR3 size: 16 residues. CDR3 nucleotides: TGCGCCAGCAGTGAGGGGTCCCCGGCCGCCTACAATGAGCAGTTCTTC. It is translated as CASSEGSPAAYNEQFF.